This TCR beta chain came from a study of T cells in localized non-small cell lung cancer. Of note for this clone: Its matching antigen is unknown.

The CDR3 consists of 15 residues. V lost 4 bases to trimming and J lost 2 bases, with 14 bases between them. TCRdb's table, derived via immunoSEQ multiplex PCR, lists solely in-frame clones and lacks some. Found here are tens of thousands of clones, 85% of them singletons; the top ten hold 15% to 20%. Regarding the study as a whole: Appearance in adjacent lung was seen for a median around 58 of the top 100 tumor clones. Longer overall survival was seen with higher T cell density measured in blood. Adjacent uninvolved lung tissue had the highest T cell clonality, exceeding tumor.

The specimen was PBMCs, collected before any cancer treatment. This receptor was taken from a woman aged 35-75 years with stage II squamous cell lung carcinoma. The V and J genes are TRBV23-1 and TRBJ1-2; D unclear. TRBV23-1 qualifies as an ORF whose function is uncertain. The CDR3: CASSRLGAVNYGYTF. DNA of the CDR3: TGCGCCAGCAGTCGGTTGGGTGCCGTAAACTATGGCTACACCTTC.